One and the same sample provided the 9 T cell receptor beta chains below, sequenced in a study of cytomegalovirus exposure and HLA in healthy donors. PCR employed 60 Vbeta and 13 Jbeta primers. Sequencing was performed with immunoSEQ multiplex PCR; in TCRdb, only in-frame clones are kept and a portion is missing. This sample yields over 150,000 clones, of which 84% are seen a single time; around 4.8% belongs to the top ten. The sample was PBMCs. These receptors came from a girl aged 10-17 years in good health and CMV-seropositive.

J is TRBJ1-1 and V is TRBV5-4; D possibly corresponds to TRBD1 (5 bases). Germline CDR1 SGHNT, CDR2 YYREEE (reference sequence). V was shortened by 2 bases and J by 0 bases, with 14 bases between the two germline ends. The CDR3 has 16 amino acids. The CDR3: CASSFNTGAMNTEAFF. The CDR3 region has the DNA TGTGCCAGCAGCTTTAACACAGGCGCCATGAACACTGAAGCTTTCTTT.

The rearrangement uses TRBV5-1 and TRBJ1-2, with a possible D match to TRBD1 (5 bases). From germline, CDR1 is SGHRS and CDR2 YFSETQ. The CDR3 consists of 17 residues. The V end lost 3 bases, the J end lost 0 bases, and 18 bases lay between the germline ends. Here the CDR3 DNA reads TGCGCCAGCAGCTCACGCCCGGGGGAGTTAGCTAACTATGGCTACACCTTC. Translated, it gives CASSSRPGELANYGYTF. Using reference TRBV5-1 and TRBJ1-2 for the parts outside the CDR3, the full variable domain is KAGVTQTPRYLIKTRGQQVTLSCSPISGHRSVSWYQQTPGQGLQFLFEYFSETQRNKGNFPGRFSGRQFSNSRSEMNVSTLELGDSALYLCASSSRPGELANYGYTFGSGTRLTVV.

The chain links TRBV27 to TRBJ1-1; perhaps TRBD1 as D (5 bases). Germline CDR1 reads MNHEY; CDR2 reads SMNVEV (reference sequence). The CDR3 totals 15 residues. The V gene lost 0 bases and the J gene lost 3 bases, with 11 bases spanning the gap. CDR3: CASSLSARVDTEAFF. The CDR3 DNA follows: TGTGCCAGCAGTTTATCGGCCAGGGTCGACACTGAAGCTTTCTTT.

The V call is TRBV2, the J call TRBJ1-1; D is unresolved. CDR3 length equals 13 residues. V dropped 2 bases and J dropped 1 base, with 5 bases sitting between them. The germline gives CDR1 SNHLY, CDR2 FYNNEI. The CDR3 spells CASSEPENTEAFF. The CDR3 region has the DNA TGTGCCAGCAGTGAACCAGAGAACACTGAAGCTTTCTTT. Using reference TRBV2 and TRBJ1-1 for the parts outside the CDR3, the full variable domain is EPEVTQTPSHQVTQMGQEVILRCVPISNHLYFYWYRQILGQKVEFLVSFYNNEISEKSEIFDDQFSVERPDGSNFTLKIRSTKLEDSAMYFCASSEPENTEAFFGQGTRLTVV.

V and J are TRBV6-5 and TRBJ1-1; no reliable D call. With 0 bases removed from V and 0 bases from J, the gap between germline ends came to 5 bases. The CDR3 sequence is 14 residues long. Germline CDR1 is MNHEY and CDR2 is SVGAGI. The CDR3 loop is CASSYSRLNTEAFF. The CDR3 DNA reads TGTGCCAGCAGTTACTCCAGGCTGAACACTGAAGCTTTCTTT.

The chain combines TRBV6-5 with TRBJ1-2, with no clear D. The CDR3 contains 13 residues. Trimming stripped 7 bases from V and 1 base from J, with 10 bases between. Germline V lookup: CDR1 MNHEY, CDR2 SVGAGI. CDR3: CASTTGGNYGYTF. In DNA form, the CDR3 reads TGTGCCAGCACCACGGGAGGTAACTATGGCTACACCTTC.

CDR3 nucleotide sequence: TGCGCCAGCAGCCGTAGCGGGGATGAACAACCCGGGGAGCTGTTTTTT. Encoded protein: CASSRSGDEQPGELFF. The chain carries TRBV4-1 and TRBJ2-2; 8 bases are shared with TRBD2. CDR1 is MGHRA, CDR2 YSYEKL, per germline. This CDR3 region has 16 residues. V dropped 4 bases and J dropped 6; count of bases not matched to a gene: 10.

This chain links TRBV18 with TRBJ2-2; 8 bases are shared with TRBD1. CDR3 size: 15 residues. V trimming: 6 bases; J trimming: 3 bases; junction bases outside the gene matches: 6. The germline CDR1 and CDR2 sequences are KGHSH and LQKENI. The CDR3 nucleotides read TGTGCCAGCTCCCCAGGGGGCGCTTACACCGGGGAGCTGTTTTTT. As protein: CASSPGGAYTGELFF.

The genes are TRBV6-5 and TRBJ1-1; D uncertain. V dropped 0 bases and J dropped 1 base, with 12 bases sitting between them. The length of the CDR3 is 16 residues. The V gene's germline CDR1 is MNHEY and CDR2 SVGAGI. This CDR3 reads CASSYSMSPANTEAFF. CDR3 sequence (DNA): TGTGCCAGCAGTTACTCGATGAGTCCCGCGAACACTGAAGCTTTCTTT.